This TCR beta chain was captured in a study of neurological immune-mediated disorders. The sample's time point: longitudinal time-point 2. From the 5' RACE reads, TCRdb called clonotypes with MiXCR, one entry per CDR3 protein. The data contain 65,000 to 85,000 distinct CDR3 sequences, 5.8% of them singletons. In its sample, this clonotype was seen a few times. CDR3 length: 17 amino acids. The germline CDR1 and CDR2 sequences are MNHEY and SVGEGT. V trimming: 8 bases; J trimming: 1 base; junction bases outside the gene matches: 13. The clonotype originates from a woman aged 55-69 years with multiple sclerosis. This sequence joins TRBV6-2 or TRBV6-3 and TRBJ1-3; 8 bases agree with TRBD1. The sequenced material came from PBMCs. This chain's CDR3 is CASRRARTGTSGNTIYF. The CDR3 DNA reads as TGTGCCAGCCGACGGGCACGGACAGGGACATCTGGAAACACCATATATTTT.